Each of the 23 T cell receptor beta chains below was sequenced from the same sample in a study of response to subunit inactivated influenza vaccine. TCRdb processed the RT-PCR reads anew with MiXCR; each CDR3 protein has one entry. The sample consists of about 700,000 distinct CDR3 sequences, 15% to 19% of them appearing once. The sequenced sample was PBMCs from blood, obtained 11 to 12 days after vaccination. The receptors were gathered from a man aged 50-60 years who received an inactivated influenza vaccine.

V gene TRBV6-5 combines with J gene TRBJ2-7; 9 nucleotides align to TRBD1. The length of the CDR3 is 16 residues. Germline V lookup: CDR1 MNHEY, CDR2 SVGAGI. The ends lost 4 bases at V and 5 bases at J; junction bases unmatched: 12. This CDR3 is CASSSLSGTGLNEQYF. In DNA form, the CDR3 reads TGTGCCAGCAGTTCCCTCTCCGGGACAGGGCTGAACGAGCAGTACTTC.

The chain uses TRBV11-1 and TRBJ2-6; 8 positions match TRBD2. Germline V gives CDR1 SGHAT, CDR2 FQDESV (reference sequence). V dropped 2 bases and J dropped 4; count of bases not matched to a gene: 4. This CDR3 contains 16 residues. The CDR3 nucleotides read TGTGCCAGCAGCTTAACCCGCGGGAGGGGGGCCAACGTCCTGACTTTC. Translated, it gives CASSLTRGRGANVLTF.

This clonotype was detected only a few times. The chain combines TRBV4-3 with TRBJ2-2, with TRBD2 matching 7 bases. The germline gives CDR1 LGHNA, CDR2 YSLEER. Trimming removed 4 bases from V and 5 bases from J; junction bases left unmatched: 10. CDR3 size: 16 residues. The CDR3 DNA reads as TGCGCCAGCAGCCCCCTTGACAGCGGGGAGACCGGGGAGCTGTTTTTT. It specifies CASSPLDSGETGELFF.

The chain employs TRBV15 and TRBJ2-2, with 8 bases lining up with TRBD1. The CDR3 contains 14 residues. CDR1 and CDR2 (germline): LNHNV, YYDKDF (reference sequence). The trim removed 3 bases at V and 7 bases at J, leaving 4 bases unmatched. The CDR3, as DNA: TGTGCCACCAGCAGTGGACAGGGTGGCGGGGAGCTGTTTTTT. Amino acid sequence: CATSSGQGGGELFF. Variable domain in full (rest from reference TRBV15 and TRBJ2-2): DAMVIQNPRYQVTQFGKPVTLSCSQTLNHNVMYWYQQKSSQAPKLLFHYYDKDFNNEADTPDNFQSRRPNTSFCFLDIRSPGLGDTAMYLCATSSGQGGGELFFGEGSRLTVL.

The chain recombines TRBV7-6 with TRBJ2-2; 7 nucleotides line up with TRBD2. CDR3 length: 16 amino acids. The V segment lost 2 bases and the J segment 2 bases; nucleotides outside the gene matches: 5. CDR1 is SGHVS and CDR2 is FNYEAQ in the germline V gene. The CDR3: CASSLWLAENTGELFF. The CDR3 DNA reads TGTGCCAGCAGCTTATGGCTAGCGGAAAACACCGGGGAGCTGTTTTTT. Full variable domain (outside the CDR3, taken from reference TRBV7-6 and TRBJ2-2): GAGVSQSPRYKVTKRGQDVALRCDPISGHVSLYWYRQALGQGPEFLTYFNYEAQQDKSGLPNDRFSAERPEGSISTLTIQRTEQRDSAMYRCASSLWLAENTGELFFGEGSRLTVL.

The CDR3 nucleotides are TGTGCCAGCAGTTTAGAAACAGGCGGCTCCTACGAGCAGTACTTC. It is translated as CASSLETGGSYEQYF. This sequence joins TRBV12-3 or TRBV12-4 and TRBJ2-7; D possibly corresponds to TRBD1 (5 bases). The CDR3 runs to 15 residues. V shed 1 base and J shed 0 bases, with 10 bases lying between them.

The chain carries TRBV20-1 and TRBJ2-1; 7 bases match TRBD2. The CDR3 spans 14 residues. CDR1 is DFQATT and CDR2 is SNEGSKA in the germline V gene (reference sequence). With 2 bases clipped from V and 4 bases from J, the junction kept 5 bases outside the gene matches. CDR3 loop: CSARIAGVYNEQFF. The CDR3 DNA is TGCAGTGCTAGAATTGCGGGAGTATACAATGAGCAGTTCTTC.

The chain joins TRBV15 to TRBJ2-7; D possibly matches TRBD1 or TRBD2 (5 bases each). The CDR3 has 12 residues. Germline V gene sequence: CDR1 LNHNV, CDR2 YYDKDF (reference sequence). Trimming took 6 bases from V and 6 from J, leaving 12 bases between them. CDR3 in DNA: TGTGCCACCAGTCGGGACGGCTTCGAGCAGTACTTC. It translates to CATSRDGFEQYF.

The chain links TRBV5-4 to TRBJ2-3, with 15 bases aligning to TRBD2. The CDR3 spans 19 residues. From germline, CDR1 is SGHNT and CDR2 YYREEE (reference sequence). V was pared by 0 bases and J by 0 bases, with 5 bases of the junction left unmatched. The CDR3 DNA follows: TGTGCCAGCAGCTTGGCCGGGACTAGCGGGAGGAGGAGCACAGATACGCAGTATTTT. As protein: CASSLAGTSGRRSTDTQYF.

This clonotype was counted a few times. The chain recombines TRBV18 with TRBJ2-5; D assignment may be TRBD1 or TRBD2 (5 bases each). Germline assignment: CDR1 KGHSH and CDR2 LQKENI. The V and J ends lost 1 base and 0 bases respectively, with 9 bases between them. The CDR3 is made up of 15 amino acids. In nucleotides, the CDR3 is TGTGCCAGCTCACCACGCCAGGGAGACCAAGAGACCCAGTACTTC. Its protein is CASSPRQGDQETQYF.

This clonotype was counted between two and nine times. The chain joins TRBV20-1 to TRBJ2-5; no firm D call. The V end was cut by 0 bases, the J end by 3 bases, with 17 bases between. The CDR3 has 16 residues. The V gene's germline CDR1 is DFQATT and CDR2 SNEGSKA (reference sequence). The CDR3 DNA follows: TGCAGTGCTAGAGATCGGCTTGGGTTTTTAAAAGAGACCCAGTACTTC. It specifies CSARDRLGFLKETQYF.

A few counts support this clonotype. The genes are TRBV7-9 and TRBJ2-7; 7 bases align to TRBD2. The V gene end was trimmed by 8 bases and the J gene end by 3 bases; junction bases not matched to a gene: 7. The CDR3 extends over 13 amino acids. Looked up from germline, CDR1 is SEHNR and CDR2 is FQNEAQ (reference sequence). CDR3 sequence: CASGWLAVYEQYF. In nucleotides, the CDR3 is TGTGCCAGCGGATGGCTAGCGGTCTACGAGCAGTACTTC. Full variable domain (missing parts from reference TRBV7-9 and TRBJ2-7): DTGVSQNPRHKITKRGQNVTFRCDPISEHNRLYWYRQTLGQGPEFLTYFQNEAQLEKSRLLSDRFSAERPKGSFSTLEIQRTEQGDSAMYLCASGWLAVYEQYFGPGTRLTVT.

A few counts support this clonotype. The chain joins TRBV7-2 to TRBJ2-5; possible D gene TRBD1, 5 bases. CDR1 and CDR2 from the germline V gene are SGHTA and FQGNSA. CDR3 length: 14 amino acids. Deletions cut 5 bases from V and 5 bases from J, with 15 bases between. The DNA of the CDR3 is TGTGCCAGCAGCCCCTCAGGGTATTGGGAGACCCAGTACTTC. Residues: CASSPSGYWETQYF.

This clonotype has a handful of counts. V and J are TRBV12-3 or TRBV12-4 and TRBJ2-2; the D gene is possibly TRBD2 (6 bases). This CDR3 has 16 residues. The V and J ends lost 3 bases and 3 bases respectively, with 14 bases between them. The CDR3 DNA sequence: TGTGCCAGCAGTTTCCCAGGAGCGGGTTACACCGGGGAGCTGTTTTTT. It translates to CASSFPGAGYTGELFF.

The CDR3 spells CASSFSWETGANVLTF. The CDR3 nucleotides are TGTGCCAGCAGTTTTTCGTGGGAGACCGGGGCCAACGTCCTGACTTTC. The rearrangement links TRBV27 to TRBJ2-6, with TRBD2 as a possible D gene (5 bases). The CDR3 totals 16 residues. From germline, CDR1 is MNHEY and CDR2 SMNVEV (reference sequence). Trimming left V 3 bases short and J 4 bases short, with 13 bases between.

The chain carries TRBV19 and TRBJ2-2; 8 nucleotides align to TRBD2. This CDR3 has 16 amino acids. V was pared by 7 bases and J by 5 bases, with 12 bases of the junction left unmatched. Germline CDR1 is LNHDA and CDR2 is SQIVND (reference sequence). The chain's CDR3 is CASTSTGGGLTGELFF. In DNA, the CDR3 is TGTGCCAGTACCTCGACCGGGGGGGGGCTTACCGGGGAGCTGTTTTTT.

This clonotype was found a few times. The CDR3 region has the DNA TGTGCCAGCAGTTTACAACAGTATCATTCACCCCTCCACTTT. Protein product: CASSLQQYHSPLHF. This chain joins TRBV28 and TRBJ1-6; D unresolved. CDR3 length: 14 amino acids. V was trimmed by 2 bases and J by 8 bases, leaving 10 bases between them. Germline loops: CDR1 MDHEN, CDR2 SYDVKM.

This clonotype was observed a few times. The rearrangement uses TRBV18 and TRBJ2-6; weak D call: TRBD1 (6 bases). Germline lookup yields CDR1 KGHSH and CDR2 LQKENI. The CDR3 is 16 amino acids. V shed 0 bases and J shed 4 bases, with 10 bases lying between them. The CDR3 bases are TGTGCCAGCTCACCACCAACAGGGTCAGGGGCCAACGTCCTGACTTTC. It codes for CASSPPTGSGANVLTF.

Ten or more counts support this clonotype. The V and J genes are TRBV9 and TRBJ2-1, with D unclear. V lost 1 base and J 6 bases, leaving 8 bases between the germline ends. This CDR3 has 13 amino acids. The V gene's germline CDR1 is SGDLS and CDR2 YYNGEE. CDR3: CASSVTGSNEQFF. In nucleotides, the CDR3 is TGTGCCAGCAGCGTAACCGGGTCCAATGAGCAGTTCTTC.

The chain combines TRBV29-1 with TRBJ2-7; TRBD2 aligns across 7 bases. The germline CDR1 and CDR2 sequences are SQVTM and ANQGSEA. V lost 1 base, J lost 4 bases, and 7 bases stayed unmatched. The CDR3 has 14 residues. The CDR3 bases are TGCAGCGTTGAAGGTCTAGCGGACTCTTACGAGCAGTACTTC. Its translation is CSVEGLADSYEQYF.

This clonotype came up a few times. The V call is TRBV28, the J call TRBJ1-5; TRBD1 aligns across 11 bases. This CDR3 has 19 residues. Germline V gene sequence: CDR1 MDHEN, CDR2 SYDVKM. Trimming removed 3 bases from V and 5 bases from J; junction bases left unmatched: 15. CDR3 residues: CASSFWTGGSFHRYQPQHF. CDR3 coding DNA: TGTGCCAGCAGTTTTTGGACAGGGGGCTCCTTCCACCGGTATCAGCCCCAGCATTTT. The full variable domain, rest sourced from reference TRBV28 and TRBJ1-5, is DVKVTQSSRYLVKRTGEKVFLECVQDMDHENMFWYRQDPGLGLRLIYFSYDVKMKEKGDIPEGYSVSREKKERFSLILESASTNQTSMYLCASSFWTGGSFHRYQPQHFGDGTRLSIL.

This clonotype was picked up many times. The rearrangement joins TRBV5-1 to TRBJ2-3; D remains ambiguous. The germline gives CDR1 SGHRS, CDR2 YFSETQ. The germline V and J ends were trimmed by 4 bases and 2 bases, with 8 bases remaining between them. This CDR3 has 13 residues. The CDR3 sequence: CASSTDPTDTQYF. In DNA, the CDR3 is TGCGCCAGCAGCACGGACCCCACAGATACGCAGTATTTT.

This clonotype was observed many times. The chain couples TRBV20-1 to TRBJ2-5; TRBD2 matches at 7 bases. Per germline, CDR1 DFQATT and CDR2 SNEGSKA (reference sequence). This CDR3 is built from 19 residues. J gave up 5 bases and V 2 bases, and 23 bases lay outside the gene matches. The CDR3, as DNA: TGCAGTGCTAGACCCGGGGGGAGAGAGAAACCCTCCCACCGGGAGACCCAGTACTTC. Translating it yields CSARPGGREKPSHRETQYF.